This T cell receptor beta chain was identified in a study of blood T cell repertoires in COVID-19. Across the study: From the United States, Italy and Spain came samples of acute and convalescent COVID-19.

CDR1 is LGHDT, CDR2 YNNKEL, per germline (reference sequence). The CDR3 sequence is 16 residues long. V shed 3 bases and J 7 bases; nucleotides not matched to a gene: 7. Per the authors' pipeline: The assay estimated nucleated cells by amplifying reference gene primers. Clones were sequenced by immunoSEQ multiplex PCR, and TCRdb holds only the in-frame ones, with some missing. V and J calls and clone size are given by that table; D and trimming were obtained from the DNA. The data hold about 110,000 clones, with 80% to 85% observed a single time. This receptor was identified in a man aged 65 to 79 with acute or convalescent COVID-19. This sequence joins TRBV3-1 (or the pseudogene TRBV3-2) and TRBJ2-1, with 12 bases that match TRBD2. The sequencing sample was made of peripheral blood. The CDR3 spells CASSHFLAGGPNEQFF. In DNA form, the CDR3 reads TGTGCCAGCAGCCACTTTCTAGCGGGAGGGCCTAATGAGCAGTTCTTC.